This T cell receptor beta chain was profiled in a study of cytomegalovirus exposure and HLA in healthy donors. The V gene lost 5 bases and the J gene lost 1 base, with 14 bases spanning the gap. CDR3 size: 15 residues. Germline V gene data show CDR1 as LGHNA and CDR2 as YSLEER. On this clone itself: Its specificity is not known.

Study outcomes and limitations: Altogether, about 160 TCR beta chains were recorded as cytomegalovirus-associated. The classifier reportedly diagnosed cytomegalovirus status with high sensitivity and specificity. For most TCR beta V segments, an earlier analysis put the productive rate at about 87% or about 30% of the time.

Amplification used 60 Vbeta primers and 13 Jbeta primers. Profiled with immunoSEQ multiplex PCR; TCRdb holds only in-frame clones, not every one. The sample has roughly 140,000 clones; about 80% are singletons. Specimen: PBMCs. The clonotype was recovered from a male donor in good health and CMV-seronegative. The V and J genes are TRBV4-3 and TRBJ1-1; D perhaps matches TRBD1 (5 bases). CDR3 in DNA: TGCGCCAGCAGCTGGGGGGGGAGGCGGAACACTGAAGCTTTCTTT. Amino acids: CASSWGGRRNTEAFF.